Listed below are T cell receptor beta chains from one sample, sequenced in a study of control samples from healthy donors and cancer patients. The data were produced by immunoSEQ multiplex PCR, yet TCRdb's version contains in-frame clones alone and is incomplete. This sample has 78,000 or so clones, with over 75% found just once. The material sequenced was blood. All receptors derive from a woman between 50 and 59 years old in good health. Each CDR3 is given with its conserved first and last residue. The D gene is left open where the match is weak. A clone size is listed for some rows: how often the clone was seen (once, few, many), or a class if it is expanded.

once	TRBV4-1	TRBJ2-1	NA	CASSQDFEQFF	TGCGCCAGCAGCCAAGACTTCGAGCAGTTCTTC
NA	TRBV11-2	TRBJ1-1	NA	CASSPRDMMNTEAFF	TGTGCCAGCAGCCCTAGGGACATGATGAACACTGAAGCTTTCTTT
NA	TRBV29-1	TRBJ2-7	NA	CSVEDPRTVHF	TGCAGCGTTGAAGATCCAAGGACAGTACACTTC
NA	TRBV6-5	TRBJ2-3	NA	CASSSQVTPDTQYF	TGTGCCAGCAGTTCCCAGGTGACCCCAGATACGCAGTATTTT
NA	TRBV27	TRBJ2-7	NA	CASSLRTESSYEQYF	TGTGCCAGCAGTTTAAGGACGGAGAGCTCCTACGAGCAGTACTTC
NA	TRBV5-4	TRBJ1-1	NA	CASSLGSNTEAFF	TGTGCCAGCAGCTTGGGATCAAACACTGAAGCTTTCTTT
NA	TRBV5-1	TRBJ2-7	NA	CASSLAPGNDEQYF	TGCGCCAGCAGCTTGGCCCCGGGGAATGACGAGCAGTACTTC
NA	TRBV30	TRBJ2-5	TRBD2	CAWTSGYQETQYF	TGTGCCTGGACTAGCGGGTACCAAGAGACCCAGTACTTC
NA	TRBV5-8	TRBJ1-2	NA	CASSLGEWSGYTF	TGTGCCAGCAGCTTGGGGGAATGGAGTGGCTACACCTTC
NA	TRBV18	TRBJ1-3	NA	CASSPVGATSIGNTIYF	TGTGCCAGCTCACCAGTAGGAGCTACTTCCATTGGAAACACCATATATTTT
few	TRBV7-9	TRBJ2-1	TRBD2	CASSTGLSYNEQFF	TGTGCCAGCAGCACGGGACTATCCTACAATGAGCAGTTCTTC
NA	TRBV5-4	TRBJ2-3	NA	CASSLGGTGDTQYF	TGTGCCAGCAGCTTGGGGGGGACGGGAGATACGCAGTATTTT
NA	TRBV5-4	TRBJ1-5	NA	CASRGRNSNQPQHF	TGTGCCAGCAGGGGACGGAATAGCAATCAGCCCCAGCATTTT
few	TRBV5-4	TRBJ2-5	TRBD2	CASRGGGEETQYF	TGTGCCAGCAGGGGGGGAGGGGAAGAGACCCAGTACTTC
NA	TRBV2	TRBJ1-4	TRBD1	CASSKDRGHEKLFF	TGTGCCAGCAGTAAAGACAGGGGACATGAAAAACTGTTTTTT
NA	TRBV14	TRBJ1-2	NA	CASSQQVNYGYTF	TGTGCCAGCAGCCAACAGGTGAACTATGGCTACACCTTC
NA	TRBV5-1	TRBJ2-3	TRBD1	CASSPRQGLGTDTQYF	TGCGCCAGCAGCCCCCGACAGGGGCTGGGGACAGATACGCAGTATTTT
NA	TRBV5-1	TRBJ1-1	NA	CASSLVGWSEAFF	TGCGCCAGCAGCTTGGTTGGTTGGTCTGAAGCTTTCTTT
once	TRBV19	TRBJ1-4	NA	CASSGGLFNEKLFF	TGTGCCAGTAGTGGGGGACTGTTTAATGAAAAACTGTTTTTT
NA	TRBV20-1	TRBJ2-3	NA	CSARYTDTQYF	TGCAGTGCGAGATATACAGATACGCAGTATTTT
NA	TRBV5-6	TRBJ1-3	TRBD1	CASSGDRGGNTIYF	TGTGCCAGCAGCGGGGACAGGGGAGGAAACACCATATATTTT
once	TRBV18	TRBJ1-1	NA	CASSLREAGNTEAFF	TGTGCCAGCTCATTGAGGGAGGCAGGGAACACTGAAGCTTTCTTT
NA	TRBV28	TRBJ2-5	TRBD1	CASSPGYRGETQYF	TGTGCCAGCAGCCCCGGCTACAGGGGAGAGACCCAGTACTTC
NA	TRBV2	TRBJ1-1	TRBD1	CASRPDRGRTEAFF	TGTGCCAGCAGGCCCGACAGGGGGCGGACTGAAGCTTTCTTT